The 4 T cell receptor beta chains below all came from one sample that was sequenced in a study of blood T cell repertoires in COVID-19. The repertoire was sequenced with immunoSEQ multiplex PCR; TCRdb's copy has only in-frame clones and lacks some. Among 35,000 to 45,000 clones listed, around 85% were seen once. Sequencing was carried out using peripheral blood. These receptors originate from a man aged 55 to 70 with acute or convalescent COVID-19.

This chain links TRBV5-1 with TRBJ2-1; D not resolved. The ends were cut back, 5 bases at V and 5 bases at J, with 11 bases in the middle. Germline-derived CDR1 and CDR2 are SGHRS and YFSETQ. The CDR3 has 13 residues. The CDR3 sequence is CASSETADNEQFF. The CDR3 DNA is TGCGCCAGCAGTGAGACGGCGGACAATGAGCAGTTCTTC.

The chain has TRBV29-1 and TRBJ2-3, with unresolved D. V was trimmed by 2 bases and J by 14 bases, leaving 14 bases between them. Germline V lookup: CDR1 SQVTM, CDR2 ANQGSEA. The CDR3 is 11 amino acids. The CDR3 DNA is TGCAGCGTTGAACCCGGGTCTCAAGGGTATTTT. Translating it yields CSVEPGSQGYF.

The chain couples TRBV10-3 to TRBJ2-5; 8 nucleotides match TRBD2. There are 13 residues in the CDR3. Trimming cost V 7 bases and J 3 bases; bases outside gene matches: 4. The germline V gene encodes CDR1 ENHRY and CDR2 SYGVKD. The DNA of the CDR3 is TGTGCCATCACCCCCGGGAGGGAAGAGACCCAGTACTTC. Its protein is CAITPGREETQYF.

The DNA for the CDR3 is TGTGCCTGGAGTCTGGGCCAGTCCTACGAGCAGTACTTC. It codes for CAWSLGQSYEQYF. The chain is built from TRBV30 and TRBJ2-7; D is undetermined. The V and J ends lost 2 bases and 1 base respectively, with 9 bases between them. The CDR3 has 13 residues. Germline-derived CDR1 and CDR2 are GTSNPN and SVGIG (reference sequence).